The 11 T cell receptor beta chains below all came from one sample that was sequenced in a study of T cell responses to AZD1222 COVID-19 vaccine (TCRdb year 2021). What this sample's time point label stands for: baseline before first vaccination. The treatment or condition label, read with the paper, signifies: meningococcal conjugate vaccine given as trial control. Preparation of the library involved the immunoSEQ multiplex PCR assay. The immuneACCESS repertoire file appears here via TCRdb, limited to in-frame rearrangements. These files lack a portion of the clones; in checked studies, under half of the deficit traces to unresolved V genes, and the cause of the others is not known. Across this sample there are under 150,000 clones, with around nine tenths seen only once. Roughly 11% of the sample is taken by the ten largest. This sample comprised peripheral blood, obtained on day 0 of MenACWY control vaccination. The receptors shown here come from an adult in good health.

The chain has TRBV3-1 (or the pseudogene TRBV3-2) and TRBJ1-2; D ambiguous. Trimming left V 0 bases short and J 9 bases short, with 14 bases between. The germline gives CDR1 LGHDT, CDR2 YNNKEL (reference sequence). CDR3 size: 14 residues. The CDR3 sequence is CASSQDANFGSYTF. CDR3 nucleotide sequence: TGTGCCAGCAGCCAAGACGCCAACTTCGGAAGCTACACCTTC.

This CDR3 reads CASSISGGRAIDEQFF. CDR3 coding DNA: TGTGCCAGTAGTATAAGCGGTGGGAGGGCCATCGATGAGCAGTTCTTC. The chain carries TRBV19 and TRBJ2-1; 7 bases map to TRBD2. The junction had 12 bases not matched to a gene; V was cut back by 2 bases and J by 8 bases. The CDR3 totals 16 residues. Germline V gene sequence: CDR1 LNHDA, CDR2 SQIVND (reference sequence).

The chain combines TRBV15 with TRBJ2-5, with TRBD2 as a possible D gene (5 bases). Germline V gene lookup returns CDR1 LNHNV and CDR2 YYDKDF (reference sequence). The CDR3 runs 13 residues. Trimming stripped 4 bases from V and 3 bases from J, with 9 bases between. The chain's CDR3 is CATSKRREETQYF. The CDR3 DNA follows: TGTGCCACCAGCAAGAGGCGGGAAGAGACCCAGTACTTC.

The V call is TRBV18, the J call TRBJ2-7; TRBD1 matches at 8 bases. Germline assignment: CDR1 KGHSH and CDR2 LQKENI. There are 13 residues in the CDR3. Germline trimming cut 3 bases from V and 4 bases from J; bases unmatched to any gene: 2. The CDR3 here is CASSPDRDYEQYF. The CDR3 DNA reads TGTGCCAGCTCACCGGACAGGGATTACGAGCAGTACTTC.

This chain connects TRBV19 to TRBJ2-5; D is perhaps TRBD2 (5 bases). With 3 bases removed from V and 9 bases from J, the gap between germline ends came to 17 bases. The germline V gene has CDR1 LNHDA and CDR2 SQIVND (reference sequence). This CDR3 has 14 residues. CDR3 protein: CASSMGEKRVAQYF. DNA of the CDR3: TGTGCCAGTAGTATGGGAGAGAAACGAGTTGCCCAGTACTTC.

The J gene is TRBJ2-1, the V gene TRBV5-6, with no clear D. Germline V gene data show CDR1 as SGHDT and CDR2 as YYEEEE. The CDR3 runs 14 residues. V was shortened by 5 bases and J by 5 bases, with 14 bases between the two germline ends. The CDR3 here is CASSSPTQDNEQFF. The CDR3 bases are TGTGCCAGCAGTTCGCCAACCCAGGACAATGAGCAGTTCTTC.

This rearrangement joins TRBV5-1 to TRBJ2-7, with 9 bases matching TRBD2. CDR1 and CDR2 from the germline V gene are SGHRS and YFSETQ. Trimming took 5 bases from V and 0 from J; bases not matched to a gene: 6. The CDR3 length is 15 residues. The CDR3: CASSRLAGISYEQYF. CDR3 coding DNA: TGCGCCAGCAGTCGGCTAGCGGGGATCTCCTACGAGCAGTACTTC.

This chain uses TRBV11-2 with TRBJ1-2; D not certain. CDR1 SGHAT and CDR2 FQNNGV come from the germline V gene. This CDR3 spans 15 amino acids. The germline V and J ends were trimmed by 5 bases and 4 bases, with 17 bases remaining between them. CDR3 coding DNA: TGTGCCAGCAGCCCGTTGCACGGGTCGGGCTATGGCTACACCTTC. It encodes CASSPLHGSGYGYTF.

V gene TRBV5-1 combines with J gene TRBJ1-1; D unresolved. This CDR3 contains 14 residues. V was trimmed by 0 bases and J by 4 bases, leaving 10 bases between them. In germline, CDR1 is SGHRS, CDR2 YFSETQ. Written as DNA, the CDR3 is TGCGCCAGCAGCTTGGTGGGAGGTAGCACTGAAGCTTTCTTT. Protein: CASSLVGGSTEAFF. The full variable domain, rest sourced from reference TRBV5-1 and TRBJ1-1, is KAGVTQTPRYLIKTRGQQVTLSCSPISGHRSVSWYQQTPGQGLQFLFEYFSETQRNKGNFPGRFSGRQFSNSRSEMNVSTLELGDSALYLCASSLVGGSTEAFFGQGTRLTVV.

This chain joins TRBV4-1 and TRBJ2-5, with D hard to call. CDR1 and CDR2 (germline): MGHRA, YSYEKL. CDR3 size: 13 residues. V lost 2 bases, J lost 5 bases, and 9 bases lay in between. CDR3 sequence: CASSQSSYETQYF. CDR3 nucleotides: TGCGCCAGCAGCCAATCTAGTTATGAGACCCAGTACTTC.

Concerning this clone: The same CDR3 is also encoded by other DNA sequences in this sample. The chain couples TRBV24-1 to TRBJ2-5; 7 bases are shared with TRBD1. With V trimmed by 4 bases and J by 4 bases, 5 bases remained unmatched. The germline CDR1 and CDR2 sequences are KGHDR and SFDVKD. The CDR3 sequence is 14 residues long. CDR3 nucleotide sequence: TGTGCCACCAGTGACCGGACAGGAGGAGAGACCCAGTACTTC. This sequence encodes CATSDRTGGETQYF.